This TCR beta chain derives from a study of CD8+ T cells in alopecia areata. The study's findings and limits: Patients shared TCRs less clearly than mice did, possibly for HLA-related reasons.

PBMCs provided sorted CD4+ and CD8+ T cells. V shed 1 base and J shed 0 bases, with 6 bases lying between them. In germline, CDR1 is MGHRA, CDR2 YSYEKL. There are 14 residues in the CDR3. Sequencing templates came from extracted RNA that was reverse transcribed into cDNA. Assay used: immunoSEQ multiplex PCR; TCRdb lists only in-frame clones, some missing. The repertoire includes 100,000 to 130,000 clones, 55% to 70% of them detected once, and 20% to 30% sits in the top ten. This clone was found many times. What it recognizes is unknown. The sequence came from a human donor with alopecia areata. The genes are TRBV4-1 and TRBJ1-1; D is uncertain. Specimen: NKG2D-low CD8+ T cells sorted from blood. The CDR3 protein is CASSQAFMNTEAFF. Here the CDR3 DNA reads TGCGCCAGCAGCCAAGCTTTCATGAACACTGAAGCTTTCTTT.